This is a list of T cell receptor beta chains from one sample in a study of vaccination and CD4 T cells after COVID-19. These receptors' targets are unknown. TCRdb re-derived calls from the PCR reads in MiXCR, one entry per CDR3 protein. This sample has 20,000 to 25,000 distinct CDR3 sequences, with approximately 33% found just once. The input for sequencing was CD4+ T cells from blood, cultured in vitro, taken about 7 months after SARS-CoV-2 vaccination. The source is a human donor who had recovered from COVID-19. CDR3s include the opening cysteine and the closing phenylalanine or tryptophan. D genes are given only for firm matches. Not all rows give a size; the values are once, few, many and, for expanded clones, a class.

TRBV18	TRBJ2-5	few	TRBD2	CASSPIPSGRETQYF	TGTGCCAGCTCACCGATACCTAGCGGGAGAGAGACCCAGTACTTC
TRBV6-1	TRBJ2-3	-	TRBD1	CASGDRGADTQYF	TGTGCCAGCGGCGACAGGGGTGCAGATACGCAGTATTTT
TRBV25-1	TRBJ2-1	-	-	CASSESGSHEQFF	TGTGCCAGCAGTGAGTCCGGGTCCCATGAGCAGTTCTTC
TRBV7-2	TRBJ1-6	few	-	CASSLESYNSPLHF	TGTGCCAGCAGCTTAGAATCCTATAATTCACCCCTCCACTTT
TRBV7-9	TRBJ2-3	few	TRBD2	CASSAGTSGTDTQYF	TGTGCCAGCAGCGCCGGAACTAGCGGCACAGATACGCAGTATTTT
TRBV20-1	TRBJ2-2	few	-	CSARNWGQQGSGELFF	TGCAGTGCTAGAAATTGGGGACAACAGGGATCCGGGGAGCTGTTTTTT
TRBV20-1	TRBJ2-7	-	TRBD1	CSAVTGTTYEQYF	TGCAGTGCCGTGACAGGGACAACCTACGAGCAGTACTTC
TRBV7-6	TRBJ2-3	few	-	CASSSTSTDTQYF	TGTGCCAGCAGCTCAACTAGCACAGATACGCAGTATTTT
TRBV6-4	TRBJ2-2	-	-	CASSESVTGELFF	TGTGCCAGCAGTGAATCCGTTACCGGGGAGCTGTTTTTT
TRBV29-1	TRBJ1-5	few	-	CSVGDIQPQHF	TGCAGCGTGGGGGACATCCAGCCCCAGCATTTT
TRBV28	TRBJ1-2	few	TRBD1	CASSFLVPGQGDGYTF	TGTGCCAGCAGTTTCCTTGTCCCGGGACAGGGGGATGGCTACACCTTC
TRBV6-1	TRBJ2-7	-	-	CASSNSHEQYF	TGTGCCAGCAGTAACAGCCACGAGCAGTACTTC
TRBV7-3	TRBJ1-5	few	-	CASSLAHGQPQHF	TGTGCCAGCAGCCTGGCACACGGGCAGCCCCAGCATTTT
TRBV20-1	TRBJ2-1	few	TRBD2	CSASEAGGSSDEQFF	TGCAGTGCTAGTGAAGCGGGAGGGTCTTCAGATGAGCAGTTCTTC
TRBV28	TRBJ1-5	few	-	CASSSGGMLLEPQHF	TGTGCCAGCAGTTCGGGAGGAATGCTTTTGGAGCCCCAGCATTTT
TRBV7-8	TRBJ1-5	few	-	CASNIVGGFSNQPQHF	TGTGCCAGCAACATTGTGGGAGGTTTTAGCAATCAGCCCCAGCATTTT
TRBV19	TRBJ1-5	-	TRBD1	CASSDRGNQPQHF	TGTGCCAGTAGCGACAGGGGTAATCAGCCCCAGCATTTT
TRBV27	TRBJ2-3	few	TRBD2	CASSLKLSGRVLVGDTQYF	TGTGCCAGCAGTTTGAAACTAAGCGGGAGGGTCTTGGTCGGAGATACGCAGTATTTT
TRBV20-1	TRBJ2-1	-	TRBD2	CSAPVWTSLGNEQFF	TGCAGTGCTCCTGTGTGGACTAGCTTAGGAAATGAGCAGTTCTTC
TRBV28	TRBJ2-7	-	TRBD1	CASSLVGTAGTYEQYF	TGTGCCAGCAGTCTCGTGGGGACAGCCGGAACCTACGAGCAGTACTTC
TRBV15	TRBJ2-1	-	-	CATSRDQVYNEQFF	TGTGCCACCAGCAGAGATCAAGTCTACAATGAGCAGTTCTTC
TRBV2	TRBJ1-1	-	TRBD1	CASTMGQSNTEAFF	TGTGCCAGCACTATGGGACAGAGTAACACTGAAGCTTTCTTT
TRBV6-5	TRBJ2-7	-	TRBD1	CASSYIQGFYEQYF	TGTGCCAGCAGTTACATACAGGGGTTCTACGAGCAGTACTTC
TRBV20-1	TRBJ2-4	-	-	CSARGLAKNIQYF	TGCAGTGCTAGAGGATTAGCCAAAAACATTCAGTACTTC
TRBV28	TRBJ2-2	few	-	CASSLGEGDTGELFF	TGTGCCAGCAGTTTAGGAGAGGGTGACACCGGGGAGCTGTTTTTT
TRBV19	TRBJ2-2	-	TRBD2	CASSIVGLAIPNTGELFF	TGTGCCAGTAGTATTGTGGGACTAGCTATACCCAACACCGGGGAGCTGTTTTTT
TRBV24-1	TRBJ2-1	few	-	CATSVGSSYNEQFF	TGTGCCACCAGTGTGGGGAGCTCCTACAATGAGCAGTTCTTC
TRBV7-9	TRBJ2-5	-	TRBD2	CASSTGGVKKTQYF	TGTGCCAGCAGCACGGGGGGGGTGAAGAAGACCCAGTACTTC
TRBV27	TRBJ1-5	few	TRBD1	CASSGRQGTQPQHF	TGTGCCAGCAGTGGACGACAGGGGACTCAGCCCCAGCATTTT
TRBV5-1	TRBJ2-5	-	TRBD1	CASRAPDRGRETQYF	TGCGCCAGCAGGGCCCCGGACAGGGGGAGAGAGACCCAGTACTTC
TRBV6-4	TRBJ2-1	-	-	CASRENNEQFF	TGTGCCAGCCGGGAGAACAATGAGCAGTTCTTC
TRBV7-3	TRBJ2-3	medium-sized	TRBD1	CASSSTGDTQYF	TGTGCCAGCAGCTCGACAGGGGATACGCAGTATTTT
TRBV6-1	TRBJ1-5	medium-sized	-	CASTSSGNNQPQHF	TGTGCCAGTACTTCATCGGGGAACAATCAGCCCCAGCATTTT
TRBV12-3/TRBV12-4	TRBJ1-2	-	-	CASSLSGYTF	TGTGCCAGCAGTTTGTCCGGCTACACCTTC
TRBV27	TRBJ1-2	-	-	CASSFIAGTGGYTF	TGTGCCAGCAGTTTTATCGCCGGGACCGGAGGCTACACCTTC
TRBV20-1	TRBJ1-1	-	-	CSARVGAMNTEAFF	TGCAGTGCTAGAGTCGGGGCAATGAACACTGAAGCTTTCTTT
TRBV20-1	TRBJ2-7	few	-	CSARGGTVNSYEQYF	TGCAGTGCTAGAGGGGGGACCGTAAATTCTTACGAGCAGTACTTC
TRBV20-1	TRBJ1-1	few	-	CSATQAAGREAFF	TGCAGTGCTACCCAGGCAGCGGGCAGAGAAGCTTTCTTT